This passage covers 30 T cell receptor beta chains from one sample sequenced in a study of T cell responses to AZD1222 COVID-19 vaccine. Some clones are missing from TCRdb's copy, which holds only in-frame ones; the method was immunoSEQ multiplex PCR. Of 100,000 to 150,000 clones listed, 80% to 95% are singletons. The source was peripheral blood, collected on day 0 of MenACWY control vaccination. The receptors come from an adult in good health.

This clone occurred once. The rearrangement uses TRBV29-1 and TRBJ1-2, with a weak D call TRBD1 (6 bases). Germline V gene lookup returns CDR1 SQVTM and CDR2 ANQGSEA. The CDR3 is 12 amino acids. V was shortened by 5 bases and J by 6 bases, with 13 bases between the two germline ends. The CDR3 region is CSVNPGVDGYTF. CDR3 nucleotides: TGCAGCGTTAATCCAGGGGTTGATGGCTACACCTTC.

The chain has TRBV4-3 and TRBJ1-2; D ambiguous. Germline V gene data show CDR1 as LGHNA and CDR2 as YSLEER. V lost 1 base, J lost 0 bases, and 9 bases lay in between. This CDR3 is built from 15 residues. The CDR3, as DNA: TGCGCCAGCAGCCAAGTTTACGGAGCTAACTATGGCTACACCTTC. It encodes CASSQVYGANYGYTF.

This clone has only a few counts. This rearrangement joins TRBV5-1 to TRBJ2-2; 7 nucleotides line up with TRBD2. CDR1 and CDR2 (germline): SGHRS, YFSETQ. The V gene end was trimmed by 5 bases and the J gene end by 2 bases; junction bases not matched to a gene: 12. There are 17 residues in the CDR3. The CDR3 loop is CASREGGAGRNTGELFF. CDR3 in DNA: TGCGCCAGCAGAGAGGGAGGGGCCGGTCGAAACACCGGGGAGCTGTTTTTT.

V usage is TRBV9 and J usage is TRBJ1-4; 7 bases are shared with TRBD1. The CDR3 runs to 15 residues. V shed 4 bases, J shed 4 bases, and the junction held 7 bases outside the gene matches. Germline assignment: CDR1 SGDLS and CDR2 YYNGEE. Here the CDR3 reads CASSLSGQSNEKLFF. In nucleotides, the CDR3 is TGTGCCAGCAGCCTTTCGGGACAGAGTAATGAAAAACTGTTTTTT.

This chain connects TRBV18 to TRBJ2-7; D is possibly TRBD1 (6 bases). The CDR3 contains 15 residues. The V end lost 2 bases, the J end lost 7 bases, and 18 bases lay between the germline ends. Germline V gene sequence: CDR1 KGHSH, CDR2 LQKENI. CDR3 loop: CASSPVRAGAGEQYF. The DNA for the CDR3 is TGTGCCAGCTCACCAGTTAGGGCAGGGGCGGGTGAGCAGTACTTC. The complete variable domain, with remaining parts taken from reference TRBV18 and TRBJ2-7, reads NAGVMQNPRHLVRRRGQEARLRCSPMKGHSHVYWYRQLPEEGLKFMVYLQKENIIDESGMPKERFSAEFPKEGPSILRIQQVVRGDSAAYFCASSPVRAGAGEQYFGPGTRLTVT.

The chain employs TRBV10-3 and TRBJ1-3; no firm D call. This CDR3 region has 15 residues. Germline assignment: CDR1 ENHRY and CDR2 SYGVKD. The ends were cut back, 6 bases at V and 0 bases at J, with 12 bases in the middle. DNA of the CDR3: TGTGCCATCAGCGACCCGCCTAACTCTGGAAACACCATATATTTT. It encodes CAISDPPNSGNTIYF.

The chain uses TRBV6-2 or TRBV6-3 and TRBJ2-4; 9 bases match TRBD1. The V gene's germline CDR1 is MNHEY and CDR2 SVGEGT. The V and J ends lost 2 bases and 2 bases, in that order; junction bases with no gene match: 4. There are 16 residues in the CDR3. DNA for the CDR3: TGTGCCAGCAGTTACCCGGGACAGGGCCCCAAAAACATTCAGTACTTC. It specifies CASSYPGQGPKNIQYF.

This chain connects TRBV11-2 to TRBJ1-5, with TRBD1 identical over 7 bases. Germline V CDR1 and CDR2: SGHAT, FQNNGV. The CDR3 extends over 16 amino acids. V gave up 1 base and J gave up 1 base; unmatched junction bases: 4. CDR3: CASSLGDRPSNQPQHF. In nucleotides, the CDR3 is TGTGCCAGCAGCTTAGGGGACAGACCGAGCAATCAGCCCCAGCATTTT.

The J gene is TRBJ1-5, the V gene TRBV19, with D tentatively TRBD1 (5 bases). Trimming took off 4 bases at V and 4 bases at J, with 11 bases between the two ends. This CDR3 is 14 amino acids long. Germline assignment: CDR1 LNHDA and CDR2 SQIVND (reference sequence). The CDR3 DNA reads as TGTGCCAGTAGTAGGGAGGGGTCTAATCAGCCCCAGCATTTT. Its protein is CASSREGSNQPQHF.

This chain connects TRBV4-1 to TRBJ2-1; D perhaps matches TRBD2 (5 bases). Trimming cost V 1 base and J 4 bases, with 14 bases left between them. Germline CDR1 and CDR2: MGHRA and YSYEKL. CDR3 length: 16 residues. The DNA for the CDR3 is TGCGCCAGCAGCCAAGCTTCCAGAGGCGGGTACAATGAGCAGTTCTTC. Protein product: CASSQASRGGYNEQFF.

The CDR3 protein is CASSESIGELFF. As DNA, the CDR3 is TGCGCCAGCAGTGAGTCTATAGGGGAGCTGTTTTTT. The V and J genes are TRBV10-1 and TRBJ2-2; D remains unclear. Between the trimmed V and J ends, which lost 0 bases and 8 bases, there was a span of 4 bases. The CDR3 is 12 residues long. Germline assignment: CDR1 WNHNN and CDR2 SYGVQD (reference sequence).

The V gene is TRBV5-4, the J gene TRBJ2-7; 8 bases map to TRBD1. V dropped 4 bases and J dropped 1; count of bases not matched to a gene: 1. Looked up from germline, CDR1 is SGHNT and CDR2 is YYREEE (reference sequence). The CDR3 has 13 amino acids. Here the CDR3 reads CASSRDRSYEQYV. The CDR3 region has the DNA TGTGCCAGCAGCCGGGACAGGTCCTACGAGCAGTACGTC.

This chain joins TRBV9 and TRBJ2-6; TRBD1 aligns across 9 bases. J lost 1 base, V lost 0 bases, and 2 bases had no gene match. CDR3 length: 17 residues. CDR1 and CDR2 (germline): SGDLS, YYNGEE. For the CDR3, the DNA is TGTGCCAGCAGCGTAGAGGACAGGGGATCTGGGGCCAACGTCCTGACTTTC. As protein: CASSVEDRGSGANVLTF.

V and J are TRBV24-1 and TRBJ2-1; 12 nucleotides line up with TRBD2. After removal of 4 bases from V and 7 bases from J, the junction contained 7 bases not matched to a gene. Germline V gene lookup returns CDR1 KGHDR and CDR2 SFDVKD. The length of the CDR3 is 16 residues. The CDR3 reads CATSEPPSGRANEQFF. The CDR3 coding sequence is TGTGCCACCAGTGAACCGCCTAGCGGGAGGGCGAATGAGCAGTTCTTC.

The chain combines TRBV3-1 (or the pseudogene TRBV3-2) with TRBJ1-2; the D gene is possibly TRBD1 (6 bases). This CDR3 has 15 amino acids. The germline V gene has CDR1 LGHDT and CDR2 YNNKEL (reference sequence). The germline V and J ends were trimmed by 1 base and 4 bases, with 13 bases remaining between them. CDR3 bases: TGTGCCAGCAGCCAAGGACGGACAGCCGCCTATGGCTACACCTTC. Translation: CASSQGRTAAYGYTF.

There are a few counts of this clone. The chain uses TRBV6-4 and TRBJ2-1, with a tentative D call TRBD2 (5 bases). The CDR3 has 13 residues. The V and J ends lost 2 bases and 3 bases respectively, with 5 bases between them. Germline CDR1 MRHNA, CDR2 SNTAGT. Here the CDR3 reads CASSDTSYNEQFF. CDR3 DNA: TGTGCCAGCAGTGACACTAGCTACAATGAGCAGTTCTTC.

The chain combines TRBV14 with TRBJ1-1; D is unclear. In germline, CDR1 is SGHDN, CDR2 FVKESK. V was clipped by 3 bases and J by 5 bases, with 10 bases between them. The CDR3 contains 13 residues. CDR3 DNA sequence: TGTGCCAGCAGCCAGCGGGGAGGGACTGAAGCTTTCTTT. Its translation is CASSQRGGTEAFF.

V and J are TRBV28 and TRBJ1-2; TRBD1 matches 7 bases. The V segment lost 4 bases and the J segment 5 bases; nucleotides outside the gene matches: 4. This CDR3 is built from 13 residues. Germline V gives CDR1 MDHEN, CDR2 SYDVKM. The CDR3 protein is CASSSGQSYGYTF. The DNA for the CDR3 is TGTGCCAGCAGTTCGGGACAGAGTTATGGCTACACCTTC.

This clone showed up just once. DNA for the CDR3: TGTGCCACCAGCAGAGATGAAGCGGGGGGGCGCGAGACCCAGTACTTC. It yields the protein CATSRDEAGGRETQYF. V and J are TRBV15 and TRBJ2-5; 10 nucleotides agree with TRBD2. CDR1 is LNHNV and CDR2 is YYDKDF in the germline V gene (reference sequence). The CDR3 consists of 16 residues. The V and J ends lost 0 bases and 5 bases, in that order; junction bases with no gene match: 6.

The chain is built from TRBV30 and TRBJ2-7, with 16 bases fitting TRBD2. This CDR3 is built from 16 residues. V dropped 3 bases and J dropped 2; count of bases not matched to a gene: 4. CDR1 is GTSNPN, CDR2 SVGIG, per germline (reference sequence). For the CDR3, the DNA is TGTGCCTGGAGGGGGACTAGCGGGAGGGCCCCCTACGAGCAGTACTTC. This encodes CAWRGTSGRAPYEQYF.

The gene calls are TRBV30 and TRBJ1-2; 9 bases are shared with TRBD1. V was pared by 7 bases and J by 7 bases, with 13 bases of the junction left unmatched. Germline loops: CDR1 GTSNPN, CDR2 SVGIG (reference sequence). The CDR3 is 14 residues long. The CDR3 here is CAFPRGQGPSGYTF. The CDR3 bases are TGTGCCTTCCCACGTGGACAGGGGCCCTCTGGCTACACCTTC.

The gene calls are TRBV3-1 (or the pseudogene TRBV3-2) and TRBJ2-6; the D is unclear. This CDR3 comprises 14 residues. The V and J ends lost 7 bases and 2 bases respectively, with 9 bases between them. The germline CDR1 and CDR2 sequences are LGHDT and YNNKEL (reference sequence). The CDR3 nucleotides are TGTGCCAGCAAGACCATAGCTGGGGCCAACGTCCTGACTTTC. Amino acid sequence: CASKTIAGANVLTF.

This rearrangement joins TRBV19 to TRBJ1-4; no reliable D call. Germline-derived CDR1 and CDR2 are LNHDA and SQIVND (reference sequence). CDR3 length: 14 residues. V was pared by 8 bases and J by 4 bases, with 14 bases between. DNA of the CDR3: TGTGCCAGTTCCTATAAGGGCAGTAATGAAAAACTGTTTTTT. Residues: CASSYKGSNEKLFF. The full variable domain, rest sourced from reference TRBV19 and TRBJ1-4, is DGGITQSPKYLFRKEGQNVTLSCEQNLNHDAMYWYRQDPGQGLRLIYYSQIVNDFQKGDIAEGYSVSREKKESFPLTVTSAQKNPTAFYLCASSYKGSNEKLFFGSGTQLSVL.

The chain recombines TRBV5-1 with TRBJ2-1; D gene unclear. The length of the CDR3 is 18 residues. The V gene's germline CDR1 is SGHRS and CDR2 YFSETQ. Trimming took 0 bases from V and 8 from J, leaving 24 bases between them. CDR3 loop: CASSLGANRVPELDEQFF. DNA of the CDR3: TGCGCCAGCAGCTTGGGGGCGAATCGTGTTCCAGAATTGGATGAGCAGTTCTTC.

V is TRBV29-1 and J is TRBJ1-2; D might be TRBD1 (5 bases). Germline CDR1 SQVTM, CDR2 ANQGSEA. V lost 3 bases, J lost 0 bases, and 8 bases lay in between. The CDR3 has 13 amino acids. The CDR3 region is CSVDPGTNYGYTF. DNA of the CDR3: TGCAGCGTTGATCCAGGGACTAACTATGGCTACACCTTC.

This clone was recorded once. CDR3 coding DNA: TGTGCCAGCAGTTTGCAGAGCGGCTATGGCTACACCTTC. The encoded protein is CASSLQSGYGYTF. The chain recombines TRBV12-3 or TRBV12-4 with TRBJ1-2, with no clear D. V lost 3 bases and J 4 bases, leaving 9 bases between the germline ends. This CDR3 has 13 amino acids.

This sequence joins TRBV19 and TRBJ1-1; no clear D gene. The germline V gene encodes CDR1 LNHDA and CDR2 SQIVND (reference sequence). The CDR3 consists of 12 residues. V dropped 9 bases and J dropped 3 bases, with 11 bases sitting between them. CDR3 amino acids: CASIDLYTEAFF. CDR3 sequence (DNA): TGTGCCAGCATCGACCTTTACACTGAAGCTTTCTTT.

The chain couples TRBV19 to TRBJ1-2, with D possibly being TRBD1 (5 bases). V was pared by 5 bases and J by 6 bases, with 13 bases between. CDR1 and CDR2 (germline): LNHDA, SQIVND (reference sequence). The CDR3 has 13 amino acids. The CDR3 region is CASSPRQRDGYTF. Written as DNA, the CDR3 is TGTGCCAGTAGTCCGCGACAGCGGGATGGCTACACCTTC.

The rearrangement uses TRBV5-1 and TRBJ2-1, with 9 bases fitting TRBD2. Germline V gene sequence: CDR1 SGHRS, CDR2 YFSETQ. The junction had 6 bases not matched to a gene; V was cut back by 4 bases and J by 4 bases. This CDR3 comprises 15 residues. The CDR3 region is CASSRIAGEYNEQFF. The CDR3 DNA is TGCGCCAGCAGCCGGATAGCGGGGGAATACAATGAGCAGTTCTTC.

On this clone: In the same sample, other DNA sequences code for this CDR3. J is TRBJ1-2 and V is TRBV27; TRBD1 matches 7 bases. The germline V gene has CDR1 MNHEY and CDR2 SMNVEV (reference sequence). Trimming removed 3 bases from V and 2 bases from J; junction bases left unmatched: 0. The CDR3 runs to 13 residues. The CDR3 DNA is TGTGCCAGCAGTTTGGGACAGAACTATGGCTACACCTTC. Encoded protein: CASSLGQNYGYTF.